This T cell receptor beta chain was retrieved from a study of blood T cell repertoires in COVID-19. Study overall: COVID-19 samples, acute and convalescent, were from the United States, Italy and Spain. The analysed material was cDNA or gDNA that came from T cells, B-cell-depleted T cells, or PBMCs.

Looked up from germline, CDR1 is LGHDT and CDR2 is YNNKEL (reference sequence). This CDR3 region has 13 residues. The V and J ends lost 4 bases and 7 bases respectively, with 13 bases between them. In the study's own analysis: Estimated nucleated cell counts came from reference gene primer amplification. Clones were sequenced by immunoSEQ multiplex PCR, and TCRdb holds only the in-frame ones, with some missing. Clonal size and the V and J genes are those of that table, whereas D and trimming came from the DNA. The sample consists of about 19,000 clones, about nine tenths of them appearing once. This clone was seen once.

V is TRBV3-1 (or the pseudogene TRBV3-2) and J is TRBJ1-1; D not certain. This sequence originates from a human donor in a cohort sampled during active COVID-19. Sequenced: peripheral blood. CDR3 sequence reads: CASSRLLTREAFF. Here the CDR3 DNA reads TGTGCCAGCAGCCGCCTACTGACACGTGAAGCTTTCTTT.